The present T cell receptor (beta chain) was sequenced within a study of blood T cell repertoires in COVID-19. Across the study: COVID-19 samples from acute and convalescent phases originated in the United States, Italy and Spain. Sample material is recorded as cDNA or gDNA derived from T cells, B-cell-depleted T cells, or PBMCs.

This CDR3 is 13 amino acids long. Looked up from germline, CDR1 is SGDLS and CDR2 is YYNGEE. The ends lost 2 bases at V and 6 bases at J; junction bases unmatched: 2. Sequencing used immunoSEQ multiplex PCR; TCRdb keeps in-frame clones, though not all of them. The sample has fewer than 250,000 clones; around 84% are singletons. This sequence originates from a man between 50 and 59 years old with acute or convalescent COVID-19. The chain couples TRBV9 to TRBJ1-2; 9 bases align to TRBD1. The specimen sequenced was peripheral blood. CDR3 nucleotides: TGTGCCAGCAGCGTCCGGGACAGGGATGGCTACACCTTC. This gives the protein CASSVRDRDGYTF. Drawing the rest from reference TRBV9 and TRBJ1-2, the complete variable domain is DSGVTQTPKHLITATGQRVTLRCSPRSGDLSVYWYQQSLDQGLQFLIQYYNGEERAKGNILERFSAQQFPDLHSELNLSSLELGDSALYFCASSVRDRDGYTFGSGTRLTVV.